This entry lists 9 T cell receptor beta chains sequenced from one sample in a study of shared clonotypes between healthy human individuals. Sequencing was performed with immunoSEQ multiplex PCR; in TCRdb, only in-frame clones are kept and a portion is missing. The profile covers 400,000 to 550,000 clones, with around 79% appearing a single time and approximately 12% taken by the ten largest. What was sequenced was PBMCs. All receptors derive from a woman in her forties in good health. Some clones in this sample may be carry-over from other donors' samples.

The V gene is TRBV30, the J gene TRBJ2-7; D possibly corresponds to TRBD2 (6 bases). CDR3 length: 15 amino acids. Germline V gene sequence: CDR1 GTSNPN, CDR2 SVGIG (reference sequence). Trimming cost V 0 bases and J 0 bases, with 12 bases left between them. The CDR3 coding sequence is TGTGCCTGGAGTGTAAGCGGAGGGGCCTCCTACGAGCAGTACTTC. This gives the protein CAWSVSGGASYEQYF.

This chain uses TRBV30 with TRBJ1-1; 7 nucleotides line up with TRBD1. This CDR3 spans 14 amino acids. Trimming removed 2 bases from V and 3 bases from J; junction bases left unmatched: 6. The germline gives CDR1 GTSNPN, CDR2 SVGIG (reference sequence). CDR3 sequence reads: CAWSITGADTEAFF. The DNA for the CDR3 is TGTGCCTGGAGTATAACAGGGGCAGACACTGAAGCTTTCTTT.

The rearrangement uses TRBV28 and TRBJ2-1; a possible D gene is TRBD1 (5 bases). Germline-derived CDR1 and CDR2 are MDHEN and SYDVKM. Trimming cost V 4 bases and J 2 bases, with 9 bases left between them. The CDR3 runs to 14 residues. This CDR3 is CASSSPDTYNEQFF. In DNA form, the CDR3 reads TGTGCCAGCAGTTCCCCGGACACCTACAATGAGCAGTTCTTC.

The chain is built from TRBV7-2 and TRBJ1-1; 8 positions match TRBD1. Per germline, CDR1 SGHTA and CDR2 FQGNSA. The V and J ends lost 2 bases and 0 bases, in that order; junction bases with no gene match: 2. This CDR3 region has 15 residues. The CDR3 DNA sequence: TGTGCCAGCAGCTTAATACAGGGGGTGAACACTGAAGCTTTCTTT. Protein product: CASSLIQGVNTEAFF.

The rearrangement joins TRBV6-5 to TRBJ2-4, with D possibly TRBD2 on 6 matching bases. The V end lost 4 bases, the J end lost 5 bases, and 6 bases lay between the germline ends. The CDR3 runs 12 residues. Germline V CDR1 and CDR2: MNHEY, SVGAGI. The CDR3 sequence: CASSSGENIQYF. The CDR3 DNA is TGTGCCAGCAGTTCGGGGGAAAACATTCAGTACTTC.

A few counts support this clone. V is TRBV2 and J is TRBJ2-4; 9 positions agree with TRBD1. V shed 7 bases and J 1 base; nucleotides not matched to a gene: 2. Germline V gene sequence: CDR1 SNHLY, CDR2 FYNNEI. CDR3 length: 14 amino acids. The CDR3 here is CASNGQGAKNIQYF. In DNA form, the CDR3 reads TGTGCCAGCAACGGACAGGGGGCCAAAAACATTCAGTACTTC.

V and J are TRBV19 and TRBJ1-5; D uncertain. CDR3 length: 16 residues. Trimming stripped 3 bases from V and 6 bases from J, with 18 bases between. Germline V gene sequence: CDR1 LNHDA, CDR2 SQIVND (reference sequence). The CDR3 DNA reads as TGTGCCAGTAGTATCCCGGCAGCCCTTTTTGGTCAGCCCCAGCATTTT. This encodes CASSIPAALFGQPQHF.

The chain has TRBV28 and TRBJ1-1; unclear D gene. The V and J ends lost 2 bases and 0 bases respectively, with 10 bases between them. Germline loops: CDR1 MDHEN, CDR2 SYDVKM. This CDR3 contains 15 residues. The CDR3 sequence is CASSLGEGMNTEAFF. CDR3 bases: TGTGCCAGCAGTTTAGGCGAGGGAATGAACACTGAAGCTTTCTTT.

The DNA for the CDR3 is TGTGCCAGCAGCTTCGGGTCTGAGCAGTTCTTC. It specifies CASSFGSEQFF. The chain links TRBV5-6 to TRBJ2-1; D gene uncertain. Germline-derived CDR1 and CDR2 are SGHDT and YYEEEE. Trimming pared 2 bases from V and 9 bases from J, leaving 6 bases between. The CDR3 is 11 residues long. Looking up the rest from reference TRBV5-6 and TRBJ2-1 gives the full variable domain: DAGVTQSPTHLIKTRGQQVTLRCSPKSGHDTVSWYQQALGQGPQFIFQYYEEEERQRGNFPDRFSGHQFPNYSSELNVNALLLGDSALYLCASSFGSEQFFGPGTRLTVL.